The sequence of this T cell receptor beta chain was determined in a study of blood T cell repertoires in COVID-19 (dated by TCRdb to 2018 to 2021). At the level of the whole study: The collaborator samples originated in the United States, Italy and Spain and spanned the acute and convalescent phases of COVID-19. The material from the prospective study consisted of cDNA or gDNA derived from T cells, B-cell-depleted T cells, or PBMCs. Deeply sampled blood TCRbeta repertoires from subjects exposed to, actively infected with, or recovered from COVID-19 were included in the dataset. A freely available public database, intended as a resource for researchers studying the immune response to SARS-CoV-2, is where the repertoires were released. The samples were drawn from two sources: the first 160 participants of the ongoing ImmuneRACE study, and about 1,300 subjects contributed by 6 global collaborators. Nearly every sample came with metadata listing a de-identified subject ID, COVID-19 status, age in years and sex. Where HLA class I and class II types were available, the types were taken from metadata supplied by the sample provider, not from assay-based typing. Study-wide findings and limitations: How much clinical and demographic metadata was included differed by source and by participant, and the metadata was provided uncurated.

Trimming costs V 0 bases and J 3 bases, and their ends lie 12 bases apart. The CDR3 goes from the cysteine to the phenylalanine over 16 residues. The kept DNA is CDR3 alone, 48 bases in frame from the first base. CDR1 and CDR2 (MGHRA, YSYEKL) derive from the germline V gene. Collaborating institutions collected whole blood in K2EDTA tubes following their own protocols. For TCRbeta analysis, collaborators shipped samples as frozen whole blood, isolated PBMCs, or DNA extracted from either of those sample types. With regard to this clone: The antigen it recognizes is unknown. Per-base qualities were not stored, and no clone one base away is much larger.

The immunoSEQ Assay, a bias-controlled multiplex PCR, was used to amplify TCRbeta CDR3 regions from genomic DNA. Concerning the study's data processing: The number of nucleated cells in each sample was estimated by amplification of reference gene primers within the assay. To quantify the absolute abundance of each unique TCRbeta CDR3 rearrangement, sequence reads were collapsed and filtered. Productive Simpson clonality was computed per sample as the square root of Simpson's diversity index over productive rearrangements. Entries here come from immuneACCESS through TCRdb and include only in-frame sequences with V and J called. Some clones fail to appear in such tables; in the studies checked, an unresolved V gene covers under half of the shortfall, and the cause of the remainder is unknown. For V, J and clone size, that table is used; D and trimming come from the DNA. The sample has some 200,000 clones on record, approximately 90% of them singletons. Around 6.5% of the sample goes to the ten largest clones.

The sample comprised peripheral blood. The TCR comes from a man older than 75 with acute or convalescent COVID-19. The chain uses TRBV4-1 and TRBJ1-3, with the D gene not clear enough to name. CDR3 protein: CASSQEERGVGNTIYF. The base sequence is TGCGCCAGCAGCCAAGAAGAACGGGGTGTTGGAAACACCATATATTTT.